The 22 T cell receptor beta chains in this list originate from one sample, sequenced in a study of identical twins. TCRdb analysed the 5' RACE reads with MiXCR anew, one entry per CDR3 protein. The data hold 1,800,000 or so distinct CDR3 sequences, with under 35% observed a single time. Sequencing input: cord blood. Receptors originate from a newborn girl in good health.

This clonotype was detected only a few times. This rearrangement joins TRBV5-1 to TRBJ1-2; D gene ambiguous. V was shortened by 4 bases and J by 4 bases, with 11 bases between the two germline ends. Germline V CDR1 and CDR2: SGHRS, YFSETQ. CDR3 length equals 13 residues. The CDR3 DNA is TGCGCCAGCAGCCCATCTGATTCCTATGGCTACACCTTC. It specifies CASSPSDSYGYTF.

This chain uses TRBV7-2 with TRBJ2-7, with D uncertain. In germline, CDR1 is SGHTA, CDR2 FQGNSA. This CDR3 region has 14 residues. V lost 0 bases and J lost 8, with 14 bases in between. The CDR3 region is CASSLAFGPTQQYF. CDR3 coding DNA: TGTGCCAGCAGCTTAGCGTTCGGGCCTACTCAGCAGTACTTC.

This chain uses TRBV7-9 with TRBJ2-1, with D hard to call. V was trimmed by 4 bases and J by 0 bases, leaving 10 bases between them. Germline V gives CDR1 SEHNR, CDR2 FQNEAQ (reference sequence). The CDR3 is made up of 15 amino acids. The CDR3 DNA reads TGTGCCAGCAGCTCGACACTTACCTCCTACAATGAGCAGTTCTTC. It translates to CASSSTLTSYNEQFF.

V and J are TRBV24-1 and TRBJ2-5; 11 bases map to TRBD2. The V gene end was trimmed by 5 bases and the J gene end by 0 bases; junction bases not matched to a gene: 4. CDR3 length: 16 amino acids. Germline lookup yields CDR1 KGHDR and CDR2 SFDVKD. The CDR3 DNA sequence: TGTGCCACCAGTGGTAGGGGACTAGCGGACCAAGAGACCCAGTACTTC. Protein sequence: CATSGRGLADQETQYF.

The genes are TRBV6-6 and TRBJ2-2; 7 positions agree with TRBD2. CDR1 is MNHNY, CDR2 SVGAGI, per germline (reference sequence). J was trimmed by 0 bases and V by 0 bases; bases with no gene match: 1. The CDR3 covers 16 residues. This CDR3 reads CASSYSGRANTGELFF. Written as DNA, the CDR3 is TGTGCCAGCAGTTACTCTGGGAGGGCGAACACCGGGGAGCTGTTTTTT.

With respect to this clonotype: A junction boundary mismatches the germline segment, possibly from a read error. The chain is built from TRBV27 and TRBJ2-6; the D gene is possibly TRBD1 (5 bases). The CDR3 contains 16 residues. The germline V gene encodes CDR1 MNHEY and CDR2 SMNVEV (reference sequence). In DNA form, the CDR3 reads TGTGCCAGCAGTTTATTTGTAGACTCTGGGGCCAACGCCCTGACTTTC. Amino acid sequence: CASSLFVDSGANALTF.

V gene TRBV29-1 combines with J gene TRBJ2-1; 10 nucleotides line up with TRBD1. The CDR3 spans 13 residues. V dropped 7 bases and J dropped 2; count of bases not matched to a gene: 2. In germline, CDR1 is SQVTM, CDR2 ANQGSEA. The CDR3 is CSGGTGAYNEQFF. In nucleotides, the CDR3 is TGCAGCGGGGGGACAGGGGCCTACAATGAGCAGTTCTTC.

This clonotype has a handful of counts. This rearrangement joins TRBV20-1 to TRBJ1-5, with 8 bases identical to TRBD1. This CDR3 has 14 amino acids. In germline, CDR1 is DFQATT, CDR2 SNEGSKA (reference sequence). The J segment lost 2 bases and the V segment lost 4 bases, leaving 4 bases of the junction unmatched. The CDR3, as DNA: TGCAGTGCTATTGAGGGACAGGGCAATCAGCCCCAGCATTTT. This encodes CSAIEGQGNQPQHF.

This clonotype was picked up a small number of times. The rearrangement links TRBV9 to TRBJ1-5, with D uncertain. There are 13 residues in the CDR3. The germline V and J ends were trimmed by 2 bases and 4 bases, with 7 bases remaining between them. Germline CDR1 is SGDLS and CDR2 is YYNGEE. The CDR3 loop reads CASSVDANQPQHF. Written as DNA, the CDR3 is TGTGCCAGCAGCGTGGACGCTAATCAGCCCCAGCATTTT.

This clonotype was detected a few times. The rearrangement joins TRBV7-8 to TRBJ1-2; TRBD1 aligns across 11 bases. The CDR3 contains 14 residues. With 1 base clipped from V and 8 bases from J, the junction kept 3 bases outside the gene matches. Germline V gives CDR1 SGHVS, CDR2 FQNEAQ. CDR3 loop: CASSLGTGGEGYTF. The DNA of the CDR3 is TGTGCCAGCAGCTTAGGGACAGGGGGCGAAGGCTACACCTTC.

This clonotype came up a few times. The J gene is TRBJ2-7, the V gene TRBV5-1; 11 positions match TRBD2. The V gene end was trimmed by 4 bases and the J gene end by 3 bases; junction bases not matched to a gene: 12. Germline V lookup: CDR1 SGHRS, CDR2 YFSETQ. The CDR3 length is 17 residues. This CDR3 reads CASSPSTSSGRIYEQYF. CDR3 sequence (DNA): TGCGCCAGCAGCCCCTCAACGTCTAGCGGGAGGATCTACGAGCAGTACTTC. The full variable domain, rest sourced from reference TRBV5-1 and TRBJ2-7, is KAGVTQTPRYLIKTRGQQVTLSCSPISGHRSVSWYQQTPGQGLQFLFEYFSETQRNKGNFPGRFSGRQFSNSRSEMNVSTLELGDSALYLCASSPSTSSGRIYEQYFGPGTRLTVT.

CDR3 sequence reads: CATSDLVGKENLPRDEQYF. For the CDR3, the DNA is TGTGCCACCAGTGATTTGGTCGGGAAAGAGAATTTACCCCGGGACGAGCAGTACTTC. The genes are TRBV24-1 and TRBJ2-7; TRBD2 might be the D (5 bases). CDR1 and CDR2 from the germline V gene are KGHDR and SFDVKD. This CDR3 comprises 19 residues. Trimming took off 0 bases at V and 5 bases at J, with 25 bases between the two ends.

The count of this clonotype is one. The chain is built from TRBV2 and TRBJ2-7; D gene unclear. CDR3 length equals 15 residues. Germline V CDR1 and CDR2: SNHLY, FYNNEI. The ends were cut back, 6 bases at V and 7 bases at J, with 22 bases in the middle. DNA for the CDR3: TGTGCCAGCAGCCCCCGGCTAGGGAATTACAATGAGCAGTACTTC. Translated, it gives CASSPRLGNYNEQYF.

V is TRBV12-3 or TRBV12-4 and J is TRBJ1-2; perhaps TRBD1 as D (5 bases). The CDR3 length is 18 residues. V was cut by 3 bases and J by 4 bases, with 24 bases left in between. CDR3 residues: CASSLRRDSFVPFYGYTF. As DNA, the CDR3 is TGTGCCAGCAGTTTGAGGCGAGACAGCTTTGTCCCGTTCTATGGCTACACCTTC.

This clonotype was detected a few times. The chain recombines TRBV28 with TRBJ1-4; D remains ambiguous. Germline CDR1 is MDHEN and CDR2 is SYDVKM. V was pared by 6 bases and J by 7 bases, with 12 bases between. CDR3 size: 13 residues. This CDR3 reads CASRARESEKLFF. CDR3 coding DNA: TGTGCCAGCAGAGCTAGGGAAAGTGAAAAACTGTTTTTT.

This chain joins TRBV5-1 and TRBJ1-5; 11 nucleotides agree with TRBD1. Losses at the gene ends were 5 bases for V and 6 bases for J; bases not matched to a gene: 7. This CDR3 spans 15 amino acids. Germline lookup yields CDR1 SGHRS and CDR2 YFSETQ. CDR3 sequence (DNA): TGCGCCAGCAGGCTGGGACAGGGGGTCGCTCAGCCCCAGCATTTT. Translating it yields CASRLGQGVAQPQHF.

V and J are TRBV18 and TRBJ2-1, with TRBD2 as a possible D gene (5 bases). There are 11 residues in the CDR3. V lost 3 bases to trimming and J lost 12 bases, with 9 bases between them. Germline assignment: CDR1 KGHSH and CDR2 LQKENI. The CDR3 spells CASSPQLGQFF. The CDR3 DNA follows: TGTGCCAGCTCACCGCAACTAGGGCAGTTCTTC.

The V gene is TRBV3-1, the J gene TRBJ1-2; D remains unclear. The ends were cut back, 4 bases at V and 8 bases at J, with 14 bases in the middle. CDR1 and CDR2 from the germline V gene are LGHDT and YNNKEL (reference sequence). CDR3 length equals 13 residues. The DNA for the CDR3 is TGTGCCAGCAGCCCTGAGGTGGGAGGAGGCTACACCTTC. This sequence encodes CASSPEVGGGYTF.

The rearrangement uses TRBV4-3 and TRBJ2-1; possibly TRBD2 for D (5 bases). CDR1 and CDR2 (germline): LGHNA, YSLEER. The germline V and J ends were trimmed by 3 bases and 3 bases, with 12 bases remaining between them. This CDR3 is built from 15 residues. CDR3: CASSQRALRYNEQFF. The CDR3 DNA is TGCGCCAGCAGCCAGAGGGCCCTCCGCTACAATGAGCAGTTCTTC.

The chain is built from TRBV13 and TRBJ2-4; possibly TRBD1 or TRBD2 for D (5 bases each). The J call is doubtful: the DNA matches TRBJ2-5 better. CDR1 and CDR2 (germline): PRHDT, FYEKMQ (reference sequence). The CDR3 sequence is 15 residues long. This CDR3 reads CASSRGAGPQETQYF. The DNA of the CDR3 is TGTGCCAGCAGTCGAGGGGCAGGGCCTCAAGAGACCCAGTACTTC.

The chain couples TRBV29-1 to TRBJ2-3; unclear D gene. V lost 0 bases and J lost 0, with 10 bases in between. Germline CDR1 and CDR2: SQVTM and ANQGSEA. The CDR3 runs to 15 residues. The CDR3 nucleotides are TGCAGCGTTGAAGAGGTATTTACTAGCACAGATACGCAGTATTTT. Translation: CSVEEVFTSTDTQYF.

This clonotype was picked up a small number of times. This chain joins TRBV5-6 and TRBJ2-4; D not certain. CDR3 size: 17 residues. Germline assignment: CDR1 SGHDT and CDR2 YYEEEE. Trimming took 0 bases from V and 0 from J, leaving 13 bases between them. Written as DNA, the CDR3 is TGTGCCAGCAGCTTGGCCGGGCTATCCCTAGCCAAAAACATTCAGTACTTC. It codes for CASSLAGLSLAKNIQYF.